Described below is a single T cell receptor (beta chain) sequence and its context. Its antigen is unknown. Per-nucleotide qualities are absent, and no much larger clonotype sits a single base away. The sample belongs to a study of shared T cell receptors in the human thymus (dated by TCRdb to about 2021). Concerning the study at large: The study investigated the way shared, self-reactive T-cell receptor alpha chains are produced in the human thymus.

Libraries came from the immunoSEQ multiplex PCR assay. Here the immuneACCESS table is served through TCRdb, limited to in-frame sequences with V and J called. Missing clones are a known gap in these copies; in checked studies unresolved V genes cover under half, and the rest lacks a known reason. Across this sample there are hundreds of thousands of clones, with around three quarters seen only once. In total, the top ten clones hold about 0.012% of the sample. Unmatched junction bases come to 10, with V trimmed by 5 bases and J by 6 bases. The germline V gene (reference sequence) sets CDR1 to SGHNT and CDR2 to YYREEE. The CDR3 runs 16 amino acids, cysteine and phenylalanine included. The read is trimmed to its CDR3 DNA, 48 bases read in frame from base 1. These data were also filed under a second study, of human thymus T cells. Taken from the second paper: Donors were immunologically healthy infants undergoing open corrective cardiac surgery for congenital heart defects in Finland. The thymus tissue came from surgical resects taken out during corrective cardiac surgery. V and J gene segment usage appeared biased in both thymic and peripheral blood repertoires. According to the related research, thymic TCR repertoires were highly overlapping among unrelated individuals. The study characterized TCR alpha and beta repertoires from roughly 8 infant thymus samples and a few related peripheral blood samples. The cohort included about 6 male and a couple of female infants, with donor ages spanning 7 to 244 days. After being mechanically released from the tissue, thymocytes were kept at -70 degrees C in pellets of about 8.5-32 million cells. A QIAsymphony instrument was used to extract genomic DNA from frozen cell pellets. Using the immunoSEQ multiplex PCR assay, the TCRB and TCRAD loci were amplified from a standardized quantity of quality-controlled genomic DNA. The amplicons spanned the V(D)J region and were long enough to cover the CDR3 and allow V and J genes to be identified. Amplicon sequencing was performed on an Illumina platform through the commercial immunoSEQ service. Corrections for primer bias and sequencing errors followed previously described methods, while TCRAD and TCRB definitions were based on the IMGT database. Analysis of the repertoires was done with immunoSEQ Analyzer 3.0 and VDJTools and included basic statistics, V/J segment usage, diversity estimates, rarefaction and pairwise overlap. To estimate diversity, the Chao1, ChaoE, Efron-Thisted, Shannon and inverse Simpson indices were applied, and diversity was also estimated on datasets down-sampled to the smallest sample. Repertoire overlap used strict matching of CDR3 nucleotide sequence, V gene and J gene, with Jaccard-based multidimensional scaling clustering. On average, around 810,000 unique TCRB clonotypes were obtained from thymus samples, compared with about 84,000 from blood samples.

The source is a boy under two years old with a congenital heart defect. Donor details come from another sample of the same person, matched by shared clones. The sequence links TRBV5-4 to TRBJ2-1; the junction holds 11 bases that match TRBD2. Sequenced sample: thymocytes. The CDR3 protein is CASRGPTSGSGNEQFF. The sequenced DNA: TGTGCCAGCAGAGGGCCCACTAGCGGGAGTGGCAATGAGCAGTTCTTC.